The subject of this entry is one TCR beta chain. As yet, its antigen is unknown. Cultured CD4+ T cell DNA was sequenced using the Oncomine TCR Beta short-read assay. One entry per CDR3 protein, called by TCRdb with MiXCR from the PCR reads. Of around 13,000 distinct CDR3 sequences listed, roughly 74% were seen once; the top ten hold about 8.1%. This entry belongs to a study of vaccination and CD4 T cells after COVID-19. Looking at the study overall: Each participant was administered two doses of a vaccine, which was either BNT162b2 or mRNA-1273. With a range of 35 to 161, the median interval from diagnosis to drawing post-COVID samples was roughly 91 days.

In germline, CDR1 is SGHTA, CDR2 FQGNSA. V shed 4 bases and J shed 4 bases, with 8 bases lying between them. CDR3 size: 14 residues. Treatment in this sample: roughly ten-day PBMC culture with coronavirus spike peptide pools or control peptides (ViraFEST assay). The TCR sequence derives from a human donor who received a COVID-19 vaccine. The rearrangement links TRBV7-2 to TRBJ1-6; D is unclear. The source material was CD4+ T cells from blood, cultured in vitro, sampled after SARS-CoV-2 vaccination. The CDR3 reads CASSWVAYNSPLHF. CDR3 DNA sequence: TGTGCCAGCAGCTGGGTTGCGTATAATTCACCCCTCCACTTT.